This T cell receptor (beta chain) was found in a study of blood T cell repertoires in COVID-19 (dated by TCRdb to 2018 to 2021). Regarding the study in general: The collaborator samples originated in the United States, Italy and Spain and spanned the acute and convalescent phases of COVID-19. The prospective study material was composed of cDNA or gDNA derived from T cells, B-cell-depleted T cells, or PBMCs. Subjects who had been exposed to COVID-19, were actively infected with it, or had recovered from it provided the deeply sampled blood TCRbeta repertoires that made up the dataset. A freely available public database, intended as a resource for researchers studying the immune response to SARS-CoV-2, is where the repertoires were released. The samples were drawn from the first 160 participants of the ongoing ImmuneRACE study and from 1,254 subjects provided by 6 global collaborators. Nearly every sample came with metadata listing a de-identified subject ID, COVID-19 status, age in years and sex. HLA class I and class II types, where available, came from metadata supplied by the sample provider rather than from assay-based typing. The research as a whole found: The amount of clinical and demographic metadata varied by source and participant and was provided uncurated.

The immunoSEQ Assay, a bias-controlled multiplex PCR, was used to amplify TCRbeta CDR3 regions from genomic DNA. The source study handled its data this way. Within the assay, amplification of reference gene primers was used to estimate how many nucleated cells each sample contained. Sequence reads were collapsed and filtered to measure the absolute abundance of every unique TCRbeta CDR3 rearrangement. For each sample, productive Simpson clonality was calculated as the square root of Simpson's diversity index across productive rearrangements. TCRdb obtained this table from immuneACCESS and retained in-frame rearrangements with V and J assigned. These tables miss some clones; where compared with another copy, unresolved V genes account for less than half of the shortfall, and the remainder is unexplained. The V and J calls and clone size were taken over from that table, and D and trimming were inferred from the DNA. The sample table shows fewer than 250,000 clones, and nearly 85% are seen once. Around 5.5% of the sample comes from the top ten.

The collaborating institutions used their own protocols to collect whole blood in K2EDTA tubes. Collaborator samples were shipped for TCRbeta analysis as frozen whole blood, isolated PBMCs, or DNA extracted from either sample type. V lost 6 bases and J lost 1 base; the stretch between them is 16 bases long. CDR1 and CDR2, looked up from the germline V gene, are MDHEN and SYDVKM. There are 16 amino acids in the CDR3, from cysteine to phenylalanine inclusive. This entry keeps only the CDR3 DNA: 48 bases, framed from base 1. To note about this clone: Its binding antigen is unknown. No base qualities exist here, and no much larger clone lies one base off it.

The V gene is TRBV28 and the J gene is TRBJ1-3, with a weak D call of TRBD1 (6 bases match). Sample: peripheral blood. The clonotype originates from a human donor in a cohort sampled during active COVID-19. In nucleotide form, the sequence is TGTGCCAGCAGCCCCCAACAGGGTCAATCTGGAAACACCATATATTTT. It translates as CASSPQQGQSGNTIYF.